The 28 T cell receptor beta chains below were found in one sample sequenced in a study of spatial heterogeneity in lung cancer. The time point: sample taken at primary tumor resection. TCRdb reprocessed the 5' RACE reads via MiXCR and lists one record per CDR3 protein. Among around 92,000 distinct CDR3 sequences listed, approximately 12% were seen once. Sequenced material: PBMCs, taken at surgery. Receptors originate from a male donor with early-stage non-small cell lung cancer.

This clonotype was found many times. The gene calls are TRBV27 and TRBJ1-5, with 7 bases fitting TRBD1. Per germline, CDR1 MNHEY and CDR2 SMNVEV (reference sequence). Losses at the gene ends were 5 bases for V and 7 bases for J; bases not matched to a gene: 11. The CDR3 has 15 amino acids. CDR3 nucleotide sequence: TGTGCCAGCAGTCTACAAGGACAGGCCAACCAGCCCCAGCATTTT. It encodes CASSLQGQANQPQHF.

This clonotype came up many times. J is TRBJ2-6 and V is TRBV15; D call uncertain. V was trimmed by 0 bases and J by 1 base, leaving 7 bases between them. Looked up from germline, CDR1 is LNHNV and CDR2 is YYDKDF (reference sequence). This CDR3 contains 16 residues. The CDR3 protein is CATSRDLSSGANVLTF. In nucleotides, the CDR3 is TGTGCCACCAGCAGAGATTTGAGTTCTGGGGCCAACGTCCTGACTTTC.

This clonotype was found a few times. The V and J genes are TRBV5-6 and TRBJ2-3; 11 bases align to TRBD2. Germline V gene data show CDR1 as SGHDT and CDR2 as YYEEEE. Unmatched junction bases numbered 6, after V lost 3 bases and J lost 3 bases. This CDR3 region has 16 residues. The CDR3 sequence is CASSSRLAGRTDTQYF. CDR3 sequence (DNA): TGTGCCAGCAGCTCTCGACTAGCGGGGAGAACAGATACGCAGTATTTT.

The V gene is TRBV14, the J gene TRBJ1-1; TRBD1 agrees at 9 bases. The CDR3 is made up of 17 amino acids. Germline V lookup: CDR1 SGHDN, CDR2 FVKESK. The V gene end was trimmed by 0 bases and the J gene end by 1 base; junction bases not matched to a gene: 6. The CDR3 nucleotides are TGTGCCAGCAGCCAAGATCGCGGGACAGGGACGAACACTGAAGCTTTCTTT. Its translation is CASSQDRGTGTNTEAFF.

The chain couples TRBV12-3 or TRBV12-4 to TRBJ1-1; D gene uncertain. This CDR3 has 13 residues. The germline V and J ends were trimmed by 8 bases and 4 bases, with 14 bases remaining between them. The CDR3 loop is CASRPRQRTEAFF. The CDR3 bases are TGTGCCAGCCGGCCAAGACAACGCACTGAAGCTTTCTTT.

The chain couples TRBV7-2 to TRBJ2-5; maybe TRBD2 (6 bases). CDR3 length equals 16 residues. Per the germline V gene, CDR1 is SGHTA and CDR2 is FQGNSA. Trimming cost V 1 base and J 2 bases, with 14 bases left between them. The CDR3 protein is CASSLGEVTLQETQYF. CDR3 DNA sequence: TGTGCCAGCAGCTTAGGGGAGGTGACACTACAAGAGACCCAGTACTTC.

The CDR3 coding sequence is TGTGCCAGCACCTTCGGGCAGGGGGACCACGAGCAGTACTTC. Translating it yields CASTFGQGDHEQYF. The chain is built from TRBV12-3 or TRBV12-4 and TRBJ2-7, with TRBD1 matching over 7 bases. The CDR3 is made up of 14 amino acids. V shed 7 bases and J 5 bases; nucleotides not matched to a gene: 11.

This clonotype was recorded a few times. This chain's CDR3 is CASRSSGNGEQFF. The CDR3 nucleotides are TGTGCCAGTAGATCTAGCGGGAACGGTGAGCAGTTCTTC. This chain uses TRBV19 with TRBJ2-1, with 9 bases fitting TRBD2. Trimming removed 6 bases from V and 9 bases from J; junction bases left unmatched: 6. This CDR3 has 13 residues. CDR1 is LNHDA, CDR2 SQIVND, per germline (reference sequence). Full variable domain (rest looked up from reference TRBV19 and TRBJ2-1): DGGITQSPKYLFRKEGQNVTLSCEQNLNHDAMYWYRQDPGQGLRLIYYSQIVNDFQKGDIAEGYSVSREKKESFPLTVTSAQKNPTAFYLCASRSSGNGEQFFGPGTRLTVL.

The rearrangement joins TRBV28 to TRBJ2-1; 10 nucleotides line up with TRBD2. This CDR3 contains 16 residues. Trimming removed 1 base from V and 6 bases from J; junction bases left unmatched: 6. Looked up from germline, CDR1 is MDHEN and CDR2 is SYDVKM. Here the CDR3 DNA reads TGTGCCAGCAGTTTATTTACTAGCGGGGTCGGCAATGAGCAGTTCTTC. Translation: CASSLFTSGVGNEQFF.

The chain uses TRBV6-6 and TRBJ2-3; 14 bases are shared with TRBD2. With 6 bases clipped from V and 6 bases from J, the junction kept 5 bases outside the gene matches. CDR1 is MNHNY and CDR2 is SVGAGI in the germline V gene (reference sequence). The CDR3 totals 15 residues. CDR3 in DNA: TGTGCCAGCAGGTCGGGACTAGCGGGAGCTGATACGCAGTATTTT. This gives the protein CASRSGLAGADTQYF.

Only a few counts were recorded for this clonotype. V usage is TRBV28 and J usage is TRBJ2-5; D possibly matches TRBD1 or TRBD2 (5 bases each). This CDR3 region has 14 residues. Deletions cut 4 bases from V and 4 bases from J, with 13 bases between. Germline V CDR1 and CDR2: MDHEN, SYDVKM. The CDR3 DNA follows: TGTGCCAGCAGTTATTCAGGTGGGGGAGAGACCCAGTACTTC. Protein sequence: CASSYSGGGETQYF.

The chain recombines TRBV11-2 with TRBJ2-3; 10 bases are shared with TRBD1. J was trimmed by 3 bases and V by 5 bases; bases with no gene match: 8. There are 16 residues in the CDR3. Germline V gene lookup returns CDR1 SGHAT and CDR2 FQNNGV. CDR3 nucleotides: TGTGCCAGCAGCCCCCGGGACAGGGGCCGGACAGATACGCAGTATTTT. Translation: CASSPRDRGRTDTQYF.

This clonotype was counted between two and nine times. The chain couples TRBV12-3 or TRBV12-4 to TRBJ2-1; the match to TRBD2 covers 11 bases. Unmatched junction bases numbered 11, after V lost 8 bases and J lost 2 bases. The CDR3 covers 17 residues. Here the CDR3 DNA reads TGTGCCAGCCTGTTAAATATAGCGGGAGGGCCCTACAATGAGCAGTTCTTC. It translates to CASLLNIAGGPYNEQFF.

This clonotype has just a few counts. V is TRBV20-1 and J is TRBJ1-1; a weak D match, TRBD1 (6 bases). The ends were cut back, 0 bases at V and 1 base at J, with 15 bases in the middle. Looked up from germline, CDR1 is DFQATT and CDR2 is SNEGSKA (reference sequence). The CDR3 has 16 residues. The CDR3: CSARDLGGPRNTEAFF. The CDR3, as DNA: TGCAGTGCTAGAGATCTCGGGGGCCCACGGAACACTGAAGCTTTCTTT.

The chain joins TRBV29-1 to TRBJ2-1; maybe TRBD2 (6 bases). CDR1 is SQVTM and CDR2 is ANQGSEA in the germline V gene. CDR3 length equals 15 residues. V lost 3 bases and J lost 7, with 19 bases in between. The CDR3: CSVDTAGRRRNEQFF. CDR3 DNA: TGCAGCGTTGATACGGCGGGAAGGAGGAGGAATGAGCAGTTCTTC.

The CDR3 DNA reads as TGTGCCAGCAGTTTATCGCGGGGGGCAGACTACAATGAGCAGTTCTTC. Protein: CASSLSRGADYNEQFF. This rearrangement joins TRBV27 to TRBJ2-1, with 8 bases aligning to TRBD2. V gave up 0 bases and J gave up 3 bases; unmatched junction bases: 4. In germline, CDR1 is MNHEY, CDR2 SMNVEV (reference sequence). The CDR3 covers 16 residues.

This clonotype was recorded at least ten times. V is TRBV4-2 and J is TRBJ2-1; no firm D call. The CDR3 runs 13 residues. The germline V gene has CDR1 LGHNA and CDR2 YNFKEQ. With 1 base removed from V and 6 bases from J, the gap between germline ends came to 7 bases. This chain's CDR3 is CASSQVAINEQFF. The CDR3 coding sequence is TGTGCCAGCAGCCAAGTCGCGATCAATGAGCAGTTCTTC.

V is TRBV20-1 and J is TRBJ1-6; 10 bases are shared with TRBD1. The CDR3 consists of 14 residues. Looked up from germline, CDR1 is DFQATT and CDR2 is SNEGSKA (reference sequence). CDR3 amino acids: CTVPGQGINSPLHF. The CDR3 nucleotides are TGCACGGTACCGGGACAGGGGATTAATTCACCCCTCCACTTT.

This clonotype was detected only a few times. The genes are TRBV2 and TRBJ2-5, with D possibly being TRBD1 (6 bases). Germline CDR1 SNHLY, CDR2 FYNNEI. Trimming removed 6 bases from V and 4 bases from J, with 12 bases in between. The CDR3 has 13 amino acids. The CDR3 reads CASSYRDGETQYF. In DNA, the CDR3 is TGTGCCAGCAGCTACAGGGATGGAGAGACCCAGTACTTC.

This clonotype was found a few times. The chain has TRBV20-1 and TRBJ1-5; D remains ambiguous. Per the germline V gene, CDR1 is DFQATT and CDR2 is SNEGSKA (reference sequence). The CDR3 sequence is 13 residues long. V was clipped by 1 base and J by 4 bases, with 8 bases between them. The CDR3 DNA follows: TGCAGTGCTAGAGGGGCGGGGAATCAGCCCCAGCATTTT. It specifies CSARGAGNQPQHF.

This clonotype was counted a few times. V gene TRBV13 combines with J gene TRBJ1-6, with 11 nucleotides matching TRBD1. CDR3 size: 14 residues. Germline V gives CDR1 PRHDT, CDR2 FYEKMQ (reference sequence). With 3 bases clipped from V and 10 bases from J, the junction kept 2 bases outside the gene matches. This CDR3 reads CASSLDRGLSPLHF. In DNA form, the CDR3 reads TGTGCCAGCAGCTTGGACAGGGGGCTCTCACCCCTCCACTTT.

The gene calls are TRBV25-1 and TRBJ2-5, with no clear D. In germline, CDR1 is MGHDK, CDR2 SYGVNS. This CDR3 comprises 13 residues. V lost 4 bases, J lost 4 bases, and 10 bases lay in between. CDR3 region: CASSGRVVETQYF. The CDR3 DNA follows: TGTGCCAGCAGTGGAAGGGTGGTAGAGACCCAGTACTTC.

This clonotype appeared a few times. The chain recombines TRBV5-1 with TRBJ2-2, with a tentative D call TRBD2 (6 bases). This CDR3 is built from 16 residues. Germline-derived CDR1 and CDR2 are SGHRS and YFSETQ. V lost 1 base, J lost 2 bases, and 12 bases lay in between. The CDR3 loop reads CASSLKLAGNTGELFF. The CDR3 coding sequence is TGCGCCAGCAGCTTGAAACTAGCAGGAAACACCGGGGAGCTGTTTTTT.

For the CDR3, the DNA is TGTGCCTGGAGTAGGCAGGATGGTGGCTACACCTTC. Translating it yields CAWSRQDGGYTF. The gene calls are TRBV30 and TRBJ1-2; D is ambiguous. The ends were cut back, 2 bases at V and 7 bases at J, with 11 bases in the middle. The germline V gene encodes CDR1 GTSNPN and CDR2 SVGIG (reference sequence). The CDR3 loop spans 12 amino acids.

This clonotype came up a few times. V is TRBV4-2 and J is TRBJ1-3; maybe TRBD1 (5 bases). The ends were cut back, 0 bases at V and 6 bases at J, with 9 bases in the middle. The CDR3 runs 14 residues. Per germline, CDR1 LGHNA and CDR2 YNFKEQ. Here the CDR3 DNA reads TGTGCCAGCAGCCAAGAGCAGGGCCCAAACACCATATATTTT. This codes for CASSQEQGPNTIYF.

Ten or more counts support this clonotype. This chain uses TRBV7-2 with TRBJ2-7, with a weak D call TRBD2 (6 bases). V shed 0 bases and J shed 2 bases, with 14 bases lying between them. The germline V gene encodes CDR1 SGHTA and CDR2 FQGNSA. This CDR3 is built from 16 residues. Here the CDR3 DNA reads TGTGCCAGCAGCTTAGCGCTGGGGGGATCCCCCTACGAGCAGTACTTC. Translation: CASSLALGGSPYEQYF. The variable domain in full, completed from reference TRBV7-2 and TRBJ2-7, reads GAGVSQSPSNKVTEKGKDVELRCDPISGHTALYWYRQSLGQGLEFLIYFQGNSAPDKSGLPSDRFSAERTGGSVSTLTIQRTQQEDSAVYLCASSLALGGSPYEQYFGPGTRLTVT.

The gene calls are TRBV5-1 and TRBJ1-1, with no clear D. The CDR3 spans 14 residues. V lost 5 bases and J 0 bases, leaving 11 bases between the germline ends. Germline V gene lookup returns CDR1 SGHRS and CDR2 YFSETQ. The CDR3 region is CASSPGVMNTEAFF. CDR3 in DNA: TGCGCCAGCAGTCCGGGAGTCATGAACACTGAAGCTTTCTTT.

This clonotype occurred many times. The J gene is TRBJ2-3, the V gene TRBV4-1; D is undetermined. Looked up from germline, CDR1 is MGHRA and CDR2 is YSYEKL. The CDR3 extends over 12 amino acids. The V end was cut by 0 bases, the J end by 6 bases, with 4 bases between. CDR3 region: CASSQDTDTQYF. The CDR3 nucleotides read TGCGCCAGCAGCCAAGATACCGATACGCAGTATTTT.